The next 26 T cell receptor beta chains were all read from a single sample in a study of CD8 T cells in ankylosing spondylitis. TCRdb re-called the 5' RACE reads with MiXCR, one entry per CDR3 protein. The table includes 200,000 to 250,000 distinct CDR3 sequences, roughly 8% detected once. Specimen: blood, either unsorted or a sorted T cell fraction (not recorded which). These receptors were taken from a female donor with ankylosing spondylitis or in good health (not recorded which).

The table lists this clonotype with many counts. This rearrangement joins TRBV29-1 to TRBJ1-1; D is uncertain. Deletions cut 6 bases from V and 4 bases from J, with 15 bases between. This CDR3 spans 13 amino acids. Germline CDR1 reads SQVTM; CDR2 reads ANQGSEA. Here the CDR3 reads CSVLLGWGTEAFF. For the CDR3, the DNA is TGCAGCGTCCTCCTCGGCTGGGGCACTGAAGCTTTCTTT. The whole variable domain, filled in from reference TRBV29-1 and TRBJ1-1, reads SAVISQKPSRDICQRGTSLTIQCQVDSQVTMMFWYRQQPGQSLTLIATANQGSEATYESGFVIDKFPISRPNLTFSTLTVSNMSPEDSSIYLCSVLLGWGTEAFFGQGTRLTVV.

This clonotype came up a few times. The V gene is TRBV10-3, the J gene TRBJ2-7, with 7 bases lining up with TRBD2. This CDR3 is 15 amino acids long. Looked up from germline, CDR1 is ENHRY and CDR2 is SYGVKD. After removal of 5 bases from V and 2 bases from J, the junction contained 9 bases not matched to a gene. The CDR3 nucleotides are TGTGCCATCAGTTACCCCGGGGGAGGGCCCTACGAGCAGTACTTC. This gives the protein CAISYPGGGPYEQYF.

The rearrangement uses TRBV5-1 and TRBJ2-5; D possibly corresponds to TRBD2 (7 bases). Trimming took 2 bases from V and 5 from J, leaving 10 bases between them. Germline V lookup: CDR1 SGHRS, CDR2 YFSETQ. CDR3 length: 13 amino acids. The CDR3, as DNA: TGCGCCAGCAGCTTTAAGGGGGGGGAGACCCAGTACTTC. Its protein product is CASSFKGGETQYF. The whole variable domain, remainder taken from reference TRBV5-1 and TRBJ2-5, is KAGVTQTPRYLIKTRGQQVTLSCSPISGHRSVSWYQQTPGQGLQFLFEYFSETQRNKGNFPGRFSGRQFSNSRSEMNVSTLELGDSALYLCASSFKGGETQYFGPGTRLLVL.

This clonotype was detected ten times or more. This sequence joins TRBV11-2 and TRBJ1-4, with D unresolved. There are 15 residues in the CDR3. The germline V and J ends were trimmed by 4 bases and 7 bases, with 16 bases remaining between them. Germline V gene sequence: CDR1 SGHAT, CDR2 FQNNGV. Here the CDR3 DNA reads TGTGCCAGCAGCTCCCCCGGGCGGACGCTTGAAAAACTGTTTTTT. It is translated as CASSSPGRTLEKLFF.

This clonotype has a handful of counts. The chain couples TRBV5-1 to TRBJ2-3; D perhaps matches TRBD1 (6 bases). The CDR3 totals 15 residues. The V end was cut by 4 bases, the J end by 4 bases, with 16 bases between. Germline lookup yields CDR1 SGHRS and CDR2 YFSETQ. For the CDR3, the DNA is TGCGCCAGCAGCCCCACAGGGAGATTAGCAGATACGCAGTATTTT. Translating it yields CASSPTGRLADTQYF. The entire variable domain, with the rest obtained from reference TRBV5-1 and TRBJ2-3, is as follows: KAGVTQTPRYLIKTRGQQVTLSCSPISGHRSVSWYQQTPGQGLQFLFEYFSETQRNKGNFPGRFSGRQFSNSRSEMNVSTLELGDSALYLCASSPTGRLADTQYFGPGTRLTVL.

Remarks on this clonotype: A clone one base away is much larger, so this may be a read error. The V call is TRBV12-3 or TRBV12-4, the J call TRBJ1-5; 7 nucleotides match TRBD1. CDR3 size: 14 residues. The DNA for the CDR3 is TGTGCCAGCAGTCCCTACAGGGGAGGTCAGCCCAAGCATTTT. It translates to CASSPYRGGQPKHF.

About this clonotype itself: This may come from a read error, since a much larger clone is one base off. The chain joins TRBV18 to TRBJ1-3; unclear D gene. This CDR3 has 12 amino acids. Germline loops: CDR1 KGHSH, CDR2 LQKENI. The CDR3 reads CATGGSGSTIYF. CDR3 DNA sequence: TGTGCCACCGGCGGCTCTGGAAGCACCATATATTTT. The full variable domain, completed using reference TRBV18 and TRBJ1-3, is NAGVMQNPRHLVRRRGQEARLRCSPMKGHSHVYWYRQLPEEGLKFMVYLQKENIIDESGMPKERFSAEFPKEGPSILRIQQVVRGDSAAYFCATGGSGSTIYFGEGSWLTVV.

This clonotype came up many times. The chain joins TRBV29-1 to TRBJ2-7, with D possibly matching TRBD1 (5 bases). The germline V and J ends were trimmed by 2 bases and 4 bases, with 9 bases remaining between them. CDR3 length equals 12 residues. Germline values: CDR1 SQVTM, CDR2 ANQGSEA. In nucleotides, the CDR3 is TGCAGCGTTGAATACGACAGTTACGAGCAGTACTTC. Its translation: CSVEYDSYEQYF.

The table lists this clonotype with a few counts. CDR3 amino acids: CASSPLDGTQYF. The CDR3, as DNA: TGTGCCAGCAGCCCGTTGGACGGGACCCAGTACTTC. This rearrangement joins TRBV7-6 to TRBJ2-5; D is uncertain. The CDR3 is 12 residues long. V was shortened by 5 bases and J by 7 bases, with 11 bases between the two germline ends. Germline CDR1 SGHVS, CDR2 FNYEAQ.

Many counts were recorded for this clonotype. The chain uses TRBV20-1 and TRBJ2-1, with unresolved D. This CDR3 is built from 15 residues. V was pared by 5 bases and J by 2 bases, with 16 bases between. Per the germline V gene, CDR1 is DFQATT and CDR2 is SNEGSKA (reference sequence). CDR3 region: CSASLNKPAYNEQFF. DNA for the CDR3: TGCAGTGCTTCCCTGAATAAGCCCGCCTACAATGAGCAGTTCTTC.

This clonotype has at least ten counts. The CDR3 DNA reads as TGCGCCAGCAGTGAGAGTACTAGCGGGAGCGGTACCGGGGAGCTGTTTTTT. It is translated as CASSESTSGSGTGELFF. The genes are TRBV10-1 and TRBJ2-2; TRBD2 matches 11 bases. CDR3 size: 17 residues. J gave up 5 bases and V 2 bases, and 7 bases lay outside the gene matches. Looked up from germline, CDR1 is WNHNN and CDR2 is SYGVQD (reference sequence).

This CDR3 is CASSPPAGPDEQFF. The DNA for the CDR3 is TGTGCCAGCTCACCACCAGCGGGCCCGGATGAGCAGTTCTTC. The chain carries TRBV18 and TRBJ2-1, with a possible D match to TRBD2 (6 bases). V gave up 0 bases and J gave up 8 bases, with 11 bases separating them. The CDR3 runs 14 residues. The V gene's germline CDR1 is KGHSH and CDR2 LQKENI.

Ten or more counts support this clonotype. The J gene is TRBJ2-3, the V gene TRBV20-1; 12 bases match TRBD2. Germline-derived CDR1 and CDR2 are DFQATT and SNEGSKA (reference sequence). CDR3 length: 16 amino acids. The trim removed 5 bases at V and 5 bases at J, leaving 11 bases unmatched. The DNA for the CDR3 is TGCAGTGCTCCCTCCGTGACTAGCGGGAGAGTAGATACGCAGTATTTT. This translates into CSAPSVTSGRVDTQYF.

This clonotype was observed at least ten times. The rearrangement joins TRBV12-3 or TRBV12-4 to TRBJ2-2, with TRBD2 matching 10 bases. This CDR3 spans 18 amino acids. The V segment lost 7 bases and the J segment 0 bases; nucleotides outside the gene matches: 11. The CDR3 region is CASMGWASGRPNTGELFF. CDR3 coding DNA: TGTGCCAGCATGGGCTGGGCTAGCGGGAGACCGAACACCGGGGAGCTGTTTTTT.

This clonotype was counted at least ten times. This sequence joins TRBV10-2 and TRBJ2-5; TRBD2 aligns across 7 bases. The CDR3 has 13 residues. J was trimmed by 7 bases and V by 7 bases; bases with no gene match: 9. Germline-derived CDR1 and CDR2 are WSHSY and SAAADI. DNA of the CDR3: TGCGCCAGCATCGAAGGAGGGAGGGCGACCCAGTACTTC. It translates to CASIEGGRATQYF.

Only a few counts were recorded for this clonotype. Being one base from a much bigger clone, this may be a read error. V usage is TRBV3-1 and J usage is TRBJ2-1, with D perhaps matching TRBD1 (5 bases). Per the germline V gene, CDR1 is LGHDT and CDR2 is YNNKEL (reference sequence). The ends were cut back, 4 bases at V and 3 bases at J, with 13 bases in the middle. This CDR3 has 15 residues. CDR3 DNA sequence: TGTGCCAGCAGCCCCGCCCAAGGGGACTACAATGAGCAGTTCTTC. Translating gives CASSPAQGDYNEQFF.

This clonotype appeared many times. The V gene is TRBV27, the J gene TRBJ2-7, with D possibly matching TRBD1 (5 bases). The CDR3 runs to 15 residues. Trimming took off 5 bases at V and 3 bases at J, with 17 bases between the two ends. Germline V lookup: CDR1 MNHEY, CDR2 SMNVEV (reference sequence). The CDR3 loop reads CASSPSPGLIYEQYF. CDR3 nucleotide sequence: TGTGCCAGCAGTCCAAGCCCAGGGCTGATCTACGAGCAGTACTTC.

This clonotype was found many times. The CDR3: CAWSPRGRAYNEQFF. Here the CDR3 DNA reads TGTGCCTGGAGTCCCCGAGGGAGGGCATACAATGAGCAGTTCTTC. The genes are TRBV30 and TRBJ2-1; 7 positions match TRBD2. V shed 2 bases, J shed 4 bases, and the junction held 8 bases outside the gene matches. CDR3 size: 15 residues. Germline V gives CDR1 GTSNPN, CDR2 SVGIG (reference sequence).

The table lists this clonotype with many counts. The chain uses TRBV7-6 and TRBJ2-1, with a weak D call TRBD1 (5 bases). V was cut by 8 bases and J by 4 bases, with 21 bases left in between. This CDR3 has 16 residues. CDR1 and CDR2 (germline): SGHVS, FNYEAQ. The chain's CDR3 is CASEQAPYPEYNEQFF. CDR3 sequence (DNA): TGTGCCAGCGAACAGGCCCCGTACCCCGAATACAATGAGCAGTTCTTC.

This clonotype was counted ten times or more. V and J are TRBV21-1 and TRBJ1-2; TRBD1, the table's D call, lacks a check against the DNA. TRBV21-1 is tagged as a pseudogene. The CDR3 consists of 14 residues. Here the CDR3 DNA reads TGTGCCAGCAGCGGAGCAGGGGTTTCGGGTGGCTACACCTTC. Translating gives CASSGAGVSGGYTF.

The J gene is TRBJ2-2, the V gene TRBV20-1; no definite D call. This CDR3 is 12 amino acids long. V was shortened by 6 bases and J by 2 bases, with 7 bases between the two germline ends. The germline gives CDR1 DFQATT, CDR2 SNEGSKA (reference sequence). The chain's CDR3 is CSALENTGELFF. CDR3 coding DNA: TGCAGTGCCCTGGAAAACACCGGGGAGCTGTTTTTT.

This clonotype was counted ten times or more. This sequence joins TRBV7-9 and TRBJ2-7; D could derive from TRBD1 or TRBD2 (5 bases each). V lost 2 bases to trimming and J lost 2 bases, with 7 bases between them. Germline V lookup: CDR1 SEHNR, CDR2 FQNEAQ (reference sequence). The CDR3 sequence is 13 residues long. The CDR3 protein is CASSLTGPYEQYF. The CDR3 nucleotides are TGTGCCAGCAGCTTAACGGGGCCCTACGAGCAGTACTTC.

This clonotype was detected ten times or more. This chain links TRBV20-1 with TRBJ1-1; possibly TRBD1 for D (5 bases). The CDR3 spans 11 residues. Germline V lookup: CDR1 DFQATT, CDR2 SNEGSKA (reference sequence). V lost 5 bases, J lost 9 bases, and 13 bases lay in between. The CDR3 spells CSAPLGQQAFF. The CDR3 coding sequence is TGCAGTGCTCCCCTTGGACAACAAGCTTTCTTT.

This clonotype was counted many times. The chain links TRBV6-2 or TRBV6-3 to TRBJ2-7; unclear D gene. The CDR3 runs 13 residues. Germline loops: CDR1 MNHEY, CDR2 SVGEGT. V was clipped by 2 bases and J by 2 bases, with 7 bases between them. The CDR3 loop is CASSYGRTYEQYF. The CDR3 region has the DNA TGTGCCAGCAGTTACGGTCGGACCTACGAGCAGTACTTC.

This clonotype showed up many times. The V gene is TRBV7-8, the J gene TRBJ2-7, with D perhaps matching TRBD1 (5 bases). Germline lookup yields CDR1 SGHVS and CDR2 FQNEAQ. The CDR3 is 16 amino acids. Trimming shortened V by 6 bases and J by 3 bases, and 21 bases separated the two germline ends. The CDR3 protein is CASSRTHTHTGYEQYF. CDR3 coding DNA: TGTGCCAGCAGTAGGACACACACACACACAGGCTACGAGCAGTACTTC.

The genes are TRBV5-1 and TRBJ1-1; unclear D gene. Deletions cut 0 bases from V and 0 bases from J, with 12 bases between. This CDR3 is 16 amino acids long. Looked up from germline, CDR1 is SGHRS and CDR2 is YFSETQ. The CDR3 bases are TGCGCCAGCAGCTTGGCCGGAATTGGCATGAACACTGAAGCTTTCTTT. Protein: CASSLAGIGMNTEAFF.